These 13 T cell receptor beta chains came from one sample sequenced in a study of blood T cell repertoires in COVID-19. This table comes from immunoSEQ multiplex PCR, and its TCRdb copy is limited to in-frame clones, with some not included. This table has approximately 52,000 clones, around 90% appearing once. Material: peripheral blood. These receptors originate from a human donor with active COVID-19. The donor label of this sample is uncertain.

The genes are TRBV5-6 and TRBJ2-1; 9 bases match TRBD1. The V gene's germline CDR1 is SGHDT and CDR2 YYEEEE. J lost 2 bases, V lost 4 bases, and 7 bases had no gene match. This CDR3 has 16 amino acids. CDR3 residues: CASSPLTGGTYNEQFF. As DNA, the CDR3 is TGTGCCAGCAGCCCACTTACAGGGGGCACCTACAATGAGCAGTTCTTC.

The CDR3 DNA reads as TGCGCCAGCCGCGGCGGAGGCGGGAGTTCCTACAATGAGCAGTTCTTC. Encoded protein: CASRGGGGSSYNEQFF. The chain recombines TRBV5-1 with TRBJ2-1; 7 positions match TRBD2. The CDR3 contains 16 residues. V trimming: 7 bases; J trimming: 1 base; junction bases outside the gene matches: 11. Germline lookup yields CDR1 SGHRS and CDR2 YFSETQ. The full variable domain, rest sourced from reference TRBV5-1 and TRBJ2-1, is KAGVTQTPRYLIKTRGQQVTLSCSPISGHRSVSWYQQTPGQGLQFLFEYFSETQRNKGNFPGRFSGRQFSNSRSEMNVSTLELGDSALYLCASRGGGGSSYNEQFFGPGTRLTVL.

This clone is a singleton in its sample. This chain connects TRBV10-1 to TRBJ1-2; the D is unclear. Trimming took off 0 bases at V and 7 bases at J, with 15 bases between the two ends. The CDR3 covers 15 residues. Germline lookup yields CDR1 WNHNN and CDR2 SYGVQD (reference sequence). Here the CDR3 DNA reads TGCGCCAGCAGTGAGTCAAGAGGCCCCCGTGGTGGCTACACCTTC. This gives the protein CASSESRGPRGGYTF.

The chain is built from TRBV28 and TRBJ2-7; TRBD1 matches at 12 bases. CDR3 length: 15 residues. Germline CDR1 reads MDHEN; CDR2 reads SYDVKM. With 6 bases clipped from V and 4 bases from J, the junction kept 7 bases outside the gene matches. The CDR3 sequence is CASSPGTGGIYEQYF. The CDR3 DNA reads as TGTGCCAGCAGCCCCGGGACAGGGGGCATTTACGAGCAGTACTTC.

V and J are TRBV29-1 and TRBJ2-1, with D perhaps TRBD2 (6 bases). V was shortened by 6 bases and J by 3 bases, with 27 bases between the two germline ends. This CDR3 region has 18 residues. CDR1 and CDR2 from the germline V gene are SQVTM and ANQGSEA. The CDR3 sequence: CSVGPGLSLALNYNEQFF. CDR3 DNA: TGCAGCGTGGGACCGGGACTCTCCTTAGCGCTAAACTACAATGAGCAGTTCTTC.

The V call is TRBV25-1, the J call TRBJ2-5; D is uncertain. The CDR3 is 11 amino acids. CDR1 and CDR2 (germline): MGHDK, SYGVNS. Trimming cost V 4 bases and J 5 bases, with 5 bases left between them. This chain's CDR3 is CASSARETQYF. In DNA form, the CDR3 reads TGTGCCAGCAGTGCCCGGGAGACCCAGTACTTC. Using reference TRBV25-1 and TRBJ2-5 for the parts outside the CDR3, the full variable domain is EADIYQTPRYLVIGTGKKITLECSQTMGHDKMYWYQQDPGMELHLIHYSYGVNSTEKGDLSSESTVSRIRTEHFPLTLESARPSHTSQYLCASSARETQYFGPGTRLLVL.

This chain uses TRBV6-5 with TRBJ2-7, with 7 bases identical to TRBD1. V gave up 8 bases and J gave up 0 bases; unmatched junction bases: 10. This CDR3 region has 15 residues. From germline, CDR1 is MNHEY and CDR2 SVGAGI. The DNA for the CDR3 is TGTGCCAGCCGAAACAGGGGCGAAAGCTCCTACGAGCAGTACGTC. Translating it yields CASRNRGESSYEQYV.

The chain combines TRBV25-1 with TRBJ2-2; D perhaps matches TRBD2 (5 bases). The V end lost 3 bases, the J end lost 3 bases, and 11 bases lay between the germline ends. CDR3 length: 15 residues. Germline V gene data show CDR1 as MGHDK and CDR2 as SYGVNS. CDR3 coding DNA: TGTGCCAGCAGTGATCCGCGGGCCGACACCGGGGAGCTGTTTTTT. This encodes CASSDPRADTGELFF.

The chain links TRBV6-5 to TRBJ2-4; possible D gene TRBD1, 5 bases. Germline assignment: CDR1 MNHEY and CDR2 SVGAGI. This CDR3 region has 14 residues. Trimming took off 6 bases at V and 3 bases at J, with 12 bases between the two ends. The CDR3 sequence: CASRQGGVKNIQYF. In DNA, the CDR3 is TGTGCCAGCAGGCAGGGTGGGGTCAAAAACATTCAGTACTTC.

The V and J genes are TRBV11-3 and TRBJ2-7, with a tentative D call TRBD2 (6 bases). Germline-derived CDR1 and CDR2 are SGHNT and YENEEA. The germline V and J ends were trimmed by 5 bases and 3 bases, with 11 bases remaining between them. The CDR3 runs to 13 residues. This CDR3 reads CASSLSGDYEQYF. As DNA, the CDR3 is TGTGCCAGCAGCCTTAGCGGAGACTACGAGCAGTACTTC.

Here the CDR3 DNA reads TGTGCCAGCAGCGTAGAGGAGGGACGAGCTTTCTTT. Protein: CASSVEEGRAFF. V gene TRBV9 combines with J gene TRBJ1-1; D might be TRBD1 (5 bases). This CDR3 is built from 12 residues. Per germline, CDR1 SGDLS and CDR2 YYNGEE. V lost 0 bases, J lost 10 bases, and 10 bases lay in between.

The CDR3 spells CASSSLLGQRDANTGELFF. In DNA, the CDR3 is TGCGCCAGCAGTTCCCTTTTGGGACAGAGGGACGCGAACACCGGGGAGCTGTTTTTT. The rearrangement uses TRBV5-1 and TRBJ2-2, with TRBD1 identical over 7 bases. J was trimmed by 0 bases and V by 5 bases; bases with no gene match: 16. The germline V gene has CDR1 SGHRS and CDR2 YFSETQ. This CDR3 region has 19 residues.

The chain employs TRBV7-2 and TRBJ2-1; tentative D call: TRBD2 (6 bases). Germline V CDR1 and CDR2: SGHTA, FQGNSA. V dropped 1 base and J dropped 9 bases, with 10 bases sitting between them. This CDR3 is 13 amino acids long. As DNA, the CDR3 is TGTGCCAGCAGCTTAGGCGGGGTCGGTGAGCAGTTCTTC. It specifies CASSLGGVGEQFF.